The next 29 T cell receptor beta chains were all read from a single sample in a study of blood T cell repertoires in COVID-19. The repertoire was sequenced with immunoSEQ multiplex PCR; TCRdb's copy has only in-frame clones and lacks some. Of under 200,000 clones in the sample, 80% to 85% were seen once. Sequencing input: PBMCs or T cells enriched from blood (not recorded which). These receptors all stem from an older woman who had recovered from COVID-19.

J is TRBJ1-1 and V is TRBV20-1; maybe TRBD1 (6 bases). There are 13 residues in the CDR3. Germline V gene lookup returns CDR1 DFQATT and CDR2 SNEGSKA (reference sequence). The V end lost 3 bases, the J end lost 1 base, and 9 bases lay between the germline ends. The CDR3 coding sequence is TGCAGTGCTAGTGGACAGCCGAACACTGAAGCTTTCTTT. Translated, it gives CSASGQPNTEAFF.

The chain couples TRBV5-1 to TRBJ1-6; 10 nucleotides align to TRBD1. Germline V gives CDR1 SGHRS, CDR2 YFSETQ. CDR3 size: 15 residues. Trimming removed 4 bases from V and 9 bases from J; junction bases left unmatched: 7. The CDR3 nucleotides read TGCGCCAGCAGCCTTGTCGGGGACAGGGGTTCACCCCTCCACTTT. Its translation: CASSLVGDRGSPLHF.

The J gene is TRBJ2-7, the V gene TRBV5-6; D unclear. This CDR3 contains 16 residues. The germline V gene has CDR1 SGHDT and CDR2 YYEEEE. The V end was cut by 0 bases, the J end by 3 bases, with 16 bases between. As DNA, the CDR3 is TGTGCCAGCAGCTTGGCGCTAATGTCATCCATCTACGAGCAGTACTTC. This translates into CASSLALMSSIYEQYF.

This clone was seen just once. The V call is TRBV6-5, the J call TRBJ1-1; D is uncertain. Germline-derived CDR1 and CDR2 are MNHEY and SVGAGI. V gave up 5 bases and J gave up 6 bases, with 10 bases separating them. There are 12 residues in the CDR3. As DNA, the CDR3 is TGTGCCAGCAGTCTGGGCAAGGCTGAAGCTTTCTTT. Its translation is CASSLGKAEAFF.

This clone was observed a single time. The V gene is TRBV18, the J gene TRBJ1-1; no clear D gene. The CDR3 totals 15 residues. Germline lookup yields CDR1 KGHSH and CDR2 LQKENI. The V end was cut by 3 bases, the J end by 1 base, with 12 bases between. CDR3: CASSPSSLPNTEAFF. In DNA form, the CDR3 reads TGTGCCAGCTCACCGTCGTCCCTTCCGAACACTGAAGCTTTCTTT.

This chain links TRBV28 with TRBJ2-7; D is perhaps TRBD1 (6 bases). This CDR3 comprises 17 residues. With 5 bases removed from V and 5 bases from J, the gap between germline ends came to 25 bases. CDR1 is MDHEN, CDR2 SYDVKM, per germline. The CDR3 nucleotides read TGTGCCAGCAGTGCCCCCCTTCCCTGGGGGCCGTCCGACGAGCAGTACTTC. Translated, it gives CASSAPLPWGPSDEQYF. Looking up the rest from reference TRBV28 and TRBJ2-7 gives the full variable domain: DVKVTQSSRYLVKRTGEKVFLECVQDMDHENMFWYRQDPGLGLRLIYFSYDVKMKEKGDIPEGYSVSREKKERFSLILESASTNQTSMYLCASSAPLPWGPSDEQYFGPGTRLTVT.

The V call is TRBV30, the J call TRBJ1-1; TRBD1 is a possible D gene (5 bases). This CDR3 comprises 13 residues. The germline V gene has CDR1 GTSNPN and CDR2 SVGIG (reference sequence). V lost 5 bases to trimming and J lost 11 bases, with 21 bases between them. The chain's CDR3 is CAWSPAGSDSAFF. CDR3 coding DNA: TGTGCCTGGTCCCCTGCAGGGTCCGATTCGGCTTTCTTT.

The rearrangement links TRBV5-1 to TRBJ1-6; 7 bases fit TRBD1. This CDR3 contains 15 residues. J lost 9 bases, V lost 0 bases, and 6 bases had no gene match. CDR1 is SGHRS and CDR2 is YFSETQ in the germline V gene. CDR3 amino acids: CASSLAWAGGSPLHF. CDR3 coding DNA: TGCGCCAGCAGCTTGGCCTGGGCAGGGGGTTCACCCCTCCACTTT.

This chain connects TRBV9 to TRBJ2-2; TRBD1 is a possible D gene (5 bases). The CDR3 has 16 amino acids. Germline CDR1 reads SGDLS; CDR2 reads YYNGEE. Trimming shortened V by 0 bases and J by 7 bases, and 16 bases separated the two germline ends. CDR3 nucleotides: TGTGCCAGCAGCGTAGGGCCAGCGCAGGGCATCGGGGAGCTGTTTTTT. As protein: CASSVGPAQGIGELFF.

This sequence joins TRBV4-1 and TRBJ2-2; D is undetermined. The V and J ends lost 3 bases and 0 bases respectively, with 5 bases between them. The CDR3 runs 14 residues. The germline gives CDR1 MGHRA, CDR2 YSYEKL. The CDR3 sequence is CASSHAANTGELFF. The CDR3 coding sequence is TGCGCCAGCAGCCATGCAGCGAACACCGGGGAGCTGTTTTTT.

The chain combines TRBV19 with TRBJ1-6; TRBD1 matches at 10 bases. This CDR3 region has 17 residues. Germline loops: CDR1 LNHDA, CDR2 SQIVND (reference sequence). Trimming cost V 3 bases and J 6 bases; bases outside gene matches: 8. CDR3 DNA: TGTGCCAGTAGTATCGATGGGACAGGGGCTCCTAATTCACCCCTCCACTTT. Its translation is CASSIDGTGAPNSPLHF.

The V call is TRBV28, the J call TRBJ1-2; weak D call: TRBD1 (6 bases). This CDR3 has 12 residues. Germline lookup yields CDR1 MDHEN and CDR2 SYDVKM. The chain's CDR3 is CATTGLNYGYTF. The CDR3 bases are TGTGCTACGACAGGCTTAAACTATGGCTACACCTTC.

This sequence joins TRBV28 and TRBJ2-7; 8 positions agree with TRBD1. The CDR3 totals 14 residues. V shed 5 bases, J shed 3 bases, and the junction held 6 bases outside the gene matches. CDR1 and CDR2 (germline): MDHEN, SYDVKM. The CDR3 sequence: CASSRQGRFYEQYF. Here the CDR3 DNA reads TGTGCCAGCAGTCGACAGGGGAGGTTCTACGAGCAGTACTTC.

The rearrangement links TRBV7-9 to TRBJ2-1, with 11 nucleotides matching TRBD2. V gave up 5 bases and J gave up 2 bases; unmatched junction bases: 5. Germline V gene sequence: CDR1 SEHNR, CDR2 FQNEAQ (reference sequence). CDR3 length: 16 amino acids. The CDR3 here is CASSRPGLAAYNEQFF. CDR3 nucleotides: TGTGCCAGCAGCCGACCGGGACTAGCGGCCTACAATGAGCAGTTCTTC.

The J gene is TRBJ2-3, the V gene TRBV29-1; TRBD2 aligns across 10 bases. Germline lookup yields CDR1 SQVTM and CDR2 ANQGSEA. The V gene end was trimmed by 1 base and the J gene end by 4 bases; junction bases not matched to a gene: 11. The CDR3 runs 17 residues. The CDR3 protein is CSVEGLAGEGAPDTQYF. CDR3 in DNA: TGCAGCGTTGAAGGGCTAGCGGGAGAGGGGGCCCCAGATACGCAGTATTTT.

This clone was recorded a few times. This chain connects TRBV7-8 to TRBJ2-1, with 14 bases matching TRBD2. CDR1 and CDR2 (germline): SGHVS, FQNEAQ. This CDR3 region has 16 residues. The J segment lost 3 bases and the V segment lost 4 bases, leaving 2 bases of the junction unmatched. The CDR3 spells CASSSGTSGGYNEQFF. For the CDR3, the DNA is TGTGCCAGCAGCTCTGGGACTAGCGGGGGCTACAATGAGCAGTTCTTC.

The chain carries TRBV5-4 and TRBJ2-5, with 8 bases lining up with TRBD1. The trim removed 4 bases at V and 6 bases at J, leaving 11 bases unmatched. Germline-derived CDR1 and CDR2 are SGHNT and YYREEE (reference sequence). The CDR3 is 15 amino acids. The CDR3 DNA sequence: TGTGCCAGCAGCGAGGGGACAGGAAGGGGGAAGACCCAGTACTTC. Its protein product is CASSEGTGRGKTQYF.

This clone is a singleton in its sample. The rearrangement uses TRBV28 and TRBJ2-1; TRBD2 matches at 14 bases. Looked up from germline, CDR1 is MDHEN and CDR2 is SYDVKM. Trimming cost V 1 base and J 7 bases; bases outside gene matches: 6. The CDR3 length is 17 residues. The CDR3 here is CASSLSKGLAGGNEQFF. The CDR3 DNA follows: TGTGCCAGCAGTTTATCCAAAGGACTAGCGGGAGGAAATGAGCAGTTCTTC.

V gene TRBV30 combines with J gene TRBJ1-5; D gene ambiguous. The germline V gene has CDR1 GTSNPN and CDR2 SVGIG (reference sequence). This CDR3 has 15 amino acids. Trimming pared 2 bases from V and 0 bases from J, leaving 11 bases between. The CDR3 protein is CAWSRYGLSNQPQHF. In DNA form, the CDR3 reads TGTGCCTGGAGTCGGTATGGACTTAGCAATCAGCCCCAGCATTTT.

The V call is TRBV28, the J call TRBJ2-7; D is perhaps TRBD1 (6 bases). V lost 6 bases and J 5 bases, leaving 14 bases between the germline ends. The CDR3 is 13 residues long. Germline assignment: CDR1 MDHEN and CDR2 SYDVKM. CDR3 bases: TGTGCCAGCAGAAACACAGGGATGCACGAGCAGTACTTC. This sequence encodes CASRNTGMHEQYF.

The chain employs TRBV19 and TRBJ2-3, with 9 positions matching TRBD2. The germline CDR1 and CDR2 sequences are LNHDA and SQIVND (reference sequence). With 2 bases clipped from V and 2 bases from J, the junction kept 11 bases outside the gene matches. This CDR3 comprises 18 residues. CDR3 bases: TGTGCCAGTAGTATACTAGCGGGGACGTACTATGACACAGATACGCAGTATTTT. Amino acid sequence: CASSILAGTYYDTDTQYF.

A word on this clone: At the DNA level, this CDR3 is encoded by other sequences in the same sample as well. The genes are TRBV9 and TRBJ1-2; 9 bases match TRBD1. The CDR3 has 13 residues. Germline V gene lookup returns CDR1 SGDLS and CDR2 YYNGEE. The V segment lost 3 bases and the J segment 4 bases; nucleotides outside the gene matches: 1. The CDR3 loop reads CASSEGQGYGYTF. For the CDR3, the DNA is TGTGCCAGCAGCGAGGGACAGGGCTATGGCTACACCTTC.

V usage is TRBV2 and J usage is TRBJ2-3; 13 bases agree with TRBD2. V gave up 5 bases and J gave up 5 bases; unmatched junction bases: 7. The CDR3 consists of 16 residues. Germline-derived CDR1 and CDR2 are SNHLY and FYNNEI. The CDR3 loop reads CASSNGLAGARDTQYF. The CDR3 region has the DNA TGTGCCAGCAGTAACGGACTAGCGGGAGCAAGAGATACGCAGTATTTT. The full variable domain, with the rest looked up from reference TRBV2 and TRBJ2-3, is EPEVTQTPSHQVTQMGQEVILRCVPISNHLYFYWYRQILGQKVEFLVSFYNNEISEKSEIFDDQFSVERPDGSNFTLKIRSTKLEDSAMYFCASSNGLAGARDTQYFGPGTRLTVL.

DNA for the CDR3: TGTGCCAGCAGTGACCTCACTAGCGCCGAGACCCAGTACTTC. It encodes CASSDLTSAETQYF. The chain couples TRBV2 to TRBJ2-5; 7 bases match TRBD2. The CDR3 runs to 14 residues. J was trimmed by 5 bases and V by 3 bases; bases with no gene match: 6. Germline V CDR1 and CDR2: SNHLY, FYNNEI.

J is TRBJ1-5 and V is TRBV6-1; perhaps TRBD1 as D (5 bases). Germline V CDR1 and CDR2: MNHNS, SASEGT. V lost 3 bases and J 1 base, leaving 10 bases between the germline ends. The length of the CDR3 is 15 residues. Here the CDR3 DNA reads TGTGCCAGCAGTGAGGTGGGGCGCAGCAATCAGCCCCAGCATTTT. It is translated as CASSEVGRSNQPQHF.

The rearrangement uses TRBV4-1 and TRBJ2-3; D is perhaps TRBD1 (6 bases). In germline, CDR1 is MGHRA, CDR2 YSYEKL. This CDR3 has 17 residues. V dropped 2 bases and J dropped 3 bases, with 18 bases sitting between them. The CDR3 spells CASSQTFSGAGTDTQYF. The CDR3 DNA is TGCGCCAGCAGCCAAACTTTTTCAGGGGCAGGAACAGATACGCAGTATTTT.

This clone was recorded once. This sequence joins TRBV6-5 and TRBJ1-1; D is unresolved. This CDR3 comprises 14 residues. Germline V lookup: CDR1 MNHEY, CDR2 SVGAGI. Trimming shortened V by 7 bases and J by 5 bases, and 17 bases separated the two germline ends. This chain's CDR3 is CASTSRGGWTEAFF. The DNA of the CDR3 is TGTGCCAGCACGAGCCGGGGAGGGTGGACTGAAGCTTTCTTT.

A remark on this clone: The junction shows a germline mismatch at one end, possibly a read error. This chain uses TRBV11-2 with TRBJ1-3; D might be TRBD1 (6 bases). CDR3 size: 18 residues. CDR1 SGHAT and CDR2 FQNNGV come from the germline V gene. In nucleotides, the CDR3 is TGTGCCAGCAGCCTAGAGGACAGATCGTTTAGCTCTGGAAACACCATATATTTT. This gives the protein CASSLEDRSFSSGNTIYF.

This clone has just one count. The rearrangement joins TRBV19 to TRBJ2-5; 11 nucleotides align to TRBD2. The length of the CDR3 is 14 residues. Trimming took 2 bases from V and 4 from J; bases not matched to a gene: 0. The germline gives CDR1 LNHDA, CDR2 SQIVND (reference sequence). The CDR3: CASSILAGGETQYF. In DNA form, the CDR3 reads TGTGCCAGTAGTATACTAGCGGGGGGAGAGACCCAGTACTTC.